This T cell receptor beta chain was obtained from a study of early T cells in non-severe SARS-CoV-2 infection. About the study: The authors sequenced bulk RNA from unsorted whole blood, leaving chains unpaired. The study, taken as a whole, reports: Private and CD4 specificities were missed by VDJdb matching, skewed to anti-spike CD8.

This CDR3 is built from 17 residues. Germline V lookup: CDR1 SQVTM, CDR2 ANQGSEA. Losses at the gene ends were 4 bases for V and 7 bases for J; bases not matched to a gene: 19. This clonotype was picked up a small number of times. What it binds is unknown. Individual cDNA molecules each received unique molecular identifiers attached to them. TCRdb recomputed calls from the 5' RACE reads with MiXCR, one row per CDR3 protein. The sample contains approximately 58,000 distinct CDR3 sequences, more than 10% of which appear only once. J is TRBJ2-5 and V is TRBV29-1, with 9 bases matching TRBD2. The sample was whole blood, taken at baseline. The clonotype comes from an adult who was a healthcare worker with PCR-confirmed SARS-CoV-2 infection or an uninfected control (not recorded which). The CDR3 region has the DNA TGCAGCGTTGCGCTACAGGGAGCGGGAGGATTGGGGGGGACCCAGTACTTC. Translated, it gives CSVALQGAGGLGGTQYF.